These T cell receptor beta chains were read from a single sample in a study of blood T cell repertoires in COVID-19. Profiling relied on immunoSEQ multiplex PCR, and the TCRdb table lists in-frame clones only, not all of them. The data show 250,000 to 350,000 clones, about 85% seen once. Sequenced sample: peripheral blood. These receptors were collected from a woman aged 45-59 years who had recovered from COVID-19. The CDR3 runs from the conserved cysteine through the conserved F or W. D genes are given only for firm matches. The size of a clone is reported for some rows only, either as once, few or many, or as a class for expanded clones.

J gene	D gene	V gene	clone size	CDR3 protein	CDR3 DNA
TRBJ2-3	NA	TRBV18	NA	CASSPEFDTQYF	TGTGCCAGCTCACCAGAGTTCGATACGCAGTATTTT
TRBJ1-4	NA	TRBV5-4	NA	CATSGGQYEKLFF	TGTGCCACATCCGGGGGGCAGTATGAAAAACTGTTTTTT
TRBJ1-3	NA	TRBV15	NA	CATSREWAAGNTIYF	TGTGCCACCAGCAGAGAATGGGCAGCTGGAAACACCATATATTTT
TRBJ2-7	TRBD1	TRBV28	NA	CASSLDRGITYEQYF	TGTGCCAGCAGTTTGGACAGGGGCATTACCTACGAGCAGTACTTC
TRBJ1-1	NA	TRBV5-1	once	CASSHQGQDTEAFF	TGCGCCAGCAGCCACCAGGGCCAGGACACTGAAGCTTTCTTT
TRBJ1-1	NA	TRBV7-3	NA	CASSLKGVGIMNTEAFF	TGTGCCAGCAGCTTAAAGGGGGTAGGGATCATGAACACTGAAGCTTTCTTT
TRBJ1-1	NA	TRBV27	NA	CASSLDGADTEAFF	TGTGCCAGCAGTTTGGATGGGGCCGACACTGAAGCTTTCTTT
TRBJ2-1	TRBD2	TRBV6-5	NA	CASSYSSGRGINEQFF	TGTGCCAGCAGTTACTCGAGCGGGAGGGGGATTAATGAGCAGTTCTTC
TRBJ1-2	NA	TRBV4-2	NA	CASSQERQDYGYTF	TGTGCCAGCAGCCAAGAAAGGCAGGACTATGGCTACACCTTC
TRBJ1-1	NA	TRBV30	NA	CARWEGAAFF	TGTGCCCGTTGGGAAGGGGCGGCTTTCTTT
TRBJ2-1	NA	TRBV28	NA	CASSRRSGKQGEQFF	TGTGCCAGCAGCCGGCGGAGCGGGAAACAGGGTGAGCAGTTCTTC
TRBJ2-5	NA	TRBV5-5	NA	CASSFGVSGGTQYF	TGTGCCAGCAGCTTTGGGGTTTCCGGAGGGACCCAGTACTTC
TRBJ2-7	NA	TRBV6-5	NA	CASTHGAGNYEQYF	TGTGCCAGCACCCACGGGGCGGGAAATTACGAGCAGTACTTC